This note documents a single TCR beta chain sequence. The antigen remains unidentified. Primers: 60 Vbeta forward and 13 Jbeta reverse. The assay was immunoSEQ multiplex PCR, and TCRdb's table has in-frame clones only and misses some. This repertoire shows approximately 150,000 clones, 73% found once; its top ten account for 4.5% to 5.5%. Per germline, CDR1 SGHVS and CDR2 FNYEAQ. Deletions cut 2 bases from V and 9 bases from J, with 14 bases between. This CDR3 contains 15 residues. These data originate in a study of cytomegalovirus exposure and HLA in healthy donors. Study results and limitations: Most TCR sequences were uncommon, yet certain public TCRs appeared in many donors.

This sequence originates from a woman aged 18 to 35 in good health and CMV-seropositive. The V and J genes are TRBV7-6 and TRBJ1-6; TRBD1 is a possible D gene (5 bases). Sequencing used PBMCs. Written as DNA, the CDR3 is TGTGCCAGCAGCTTACGGGGAGGTAGGGGTTCACCCCTCCACTTT. It specifies CASSLRGGRGSPLHF.